This TCR beta chain was captured by sequencing in a study of radiation and T cells in renal cell carcinoma (dated by TCRdb to about 2020). With respect to the entire study: In total, about 50 samples, comprising around 26 tumors and some 27 peripheral blood samples, were subjected to TCR beta sequencing. In the approximately 53 samples combined, 4,016,671 unique CDR3 nucleotide sequences were found, encoding about 2,700,000 unique CDR3 amino acid sequences. The last blood draw occurred 4 weeks after radiation, at the same time as nephrectomy. The investigation overall reported the following: Effects of radiation dose or scheduling on the TCR repertoire could not be addressed with the single-armed trial design. An increase in top tumor clonotypes in blood was observed from baseline to 2 weeks post-radiation, followed by contraction by 4 weeks, which was taken to suggest transient expansion of tumor-resident clones. Tracking of blood repertoire dynamics stopped at four to five weeks after treatment, with no follow-up past that point. Because no pretreatment tumor biopsies were available, whether clonotypes were present in the tumor at baseline could not be determined.

CDR1 and CDR2 were assigned from the germline V gene as MNHEY and SVGAGI. Trimming takes 4 bases off V and 4 bases off J; junction bases not matched to a gene: 4. The CDR3 runs 15 amino acids, cysteine and phenylalanine included. The sequence is cut down to CDR3 DNA, 45 bases in frame from base 1. The sample's time point label, in plain terms: blood 4 weeks post-SBRT, at nephrectomy. The treatment or condition label on this specimen signifies: 15 Gy SBRT to primary tumor, nephrectomy 4 weeks later. Samples came from a clinical trial, in which primary renal cell carcinomas received 15 Gy stereotactic body radiation therapy followed by nephrectomy 4 weeks later. To follow tumor-enriched clonotypes, serial peripheral blood was collected from radiation-treated patients at baseline and at 2 weeks and 4 weeks after SBRT. Every patient had renal cell carcinoma of clear cell pathology. Genomic DNA for TCR sequencing was prepared using the QIAamp DNA Blood Mini Kit (Qiagen). The analyses included just those samples that passed every quality control check.

The immunoSEQ kit was used, according to the manufacturer's recommendations, to generate TCR beta libraries from genomic DNA. For library preparation, a first multiplex PCR was performed with proprietary primers, followed by a second PCR in which unique barcodes were added, and bead cleanups were performed after each round. Each sample batch included a kit-provided positive control reaction and a negative control reaction. The final libraries were assessed on an Agilent 4200 TapeStation D1000 ScreenTape, pooled by volume, and quantified by qPCR. Sequencing ran on an Illumina NextSeq500 with a MidOutput 150-cycle cartridge, using 156 Read1 and 15 Index1 cycles with kit custom primers. The pooled library was loaded at approximately 0.92 pM with roughly 19% PhiX control spiked in. On the study's bioinformatics: Vendor-processed data were analyzed in R, with a clonotype defined as all T cells sharing the same CDR3 nucleotide sequence. For clone abundance analyses, frequencies were normalized to the 10,000 most abundant clones per sample. Public T cell clones, which averaged fewer than five per sample, were removed prior to analysis. An abundance difference of at least 32-fold between compartments was the criterion for calling clonotypes tumor-enriched or baseline blood-enriched. Clonotypes expanded or contracted between blood time points were identified with a beta-binomial differential abundance model. Similarity between tumor and blood repertoires was quantified using the Baroni-Urbani and Buser coefficient, and groups were compared with two-tailed Wilcoxon tests in R. The table comes from immuneACCESS by way of TCRdb, which keeps in-frame sequences with V and J called. Part of the clones is missing from these tables; in studies checked, under half for an unresolved V gene and the rest for unknown reasons. V and J calls and clone size follow that table, whereas D and trimming were derived from the DNA. The sample contains about 34,000 clones, 81% of them found a single time. The ten most abundant clones make up 30% to 35% of the sample.

As concerns this clone: It has no known antigen specificity. Base qualities are not recorded, but no much larger clone differs from it by a single base.

The sequences come from blood, collected from a patient whose treatment included radiotherapy and nephrectomy. This chain joins TRBV6-5 to TRBJ2-7; the central 13 bases match TRBD2. This TCR came from a man between 60 and 75 years old with renal cell carcinoma. The CDR3 loop reads CASSLRTSGSYEQYF. In nucleotide form, the sequence is TGTGCCAGCAGTTTGAGGACTAGCGGGAGTTACGAGCAGTACTTC.